Listed below are T cell receptor beta chains from one sample, sequenced in a study of T cell responses to AZD1222 COVID-19 vaccine. The method was immunoSEQ multiplex PCR; TCRdb's version includes in-frame clones alone and lacks a portion of them. The sample includes 90,000 to 120,000 clones, about 85% seen only once; the top ten take about 5%. Sequenced material: peripheral blood, taken 28 days after the second AZD1222 dose. All receptors come from an adult who received the AZD1222 COVID-19 vaccine. CDR3s include the opening cysteine and the closing phenylalanine or tryptophan. Fields, in order: clone size, D gene, V gene, J gene, CDR3 DNA, CDR3 protein. The D gene is left open where the match is weak. Size is omitted from some rows. Given values are once, few, many or a class for expanded clones.

-	-	TRBV19	TRBJ1-5	TGTGCCAGTAGTATTATTAGCCGGGGGCCTGAGAATAGCAATCAGCCCCAGCATTTT	CASSIISRGPENSNQPQHF
-	-	TRBV14	TRBJ1-1	TGTGCCAGCAGCCAAGGGGCCTCTTTAGGCACTGAAGCTTTCTTT	CASSQGASLGTEAFF
-	TRBD1	TRBV5-1	TRBJ1-1	TGCGCCAGCAATGGACAGGGAGGACATAACACTGAAGCTTTCTTT	CASNGQGGHNTEAFF
-	-	TRBV7-9	TRBJ1-3	TGTGCCAGCAGCTTGGAAGGGTTAGGAAACACCATATATTTT	CASSLEGLGNTIYF
-	-	TRBV6-5	TRBJ2-7	TGTGCCAGCAGTTACTCGAGTAAAACCTACGAGCAGTACTTC	CASSYSSKTYEQYF
-	TRBD2	TRBV6-2/TRBV6-3	TRBJ2-2	TGTGCCAGCAGTGTTCGGACTAGCGGACTCACCGTGGGGGAGCTGTTTTTT	CASSVRTSGLTVGELFF
-	-	TRBV3-1/TRBV3-2	TRBJ2-2	TGTGCCAGCAGCCAAGGAGGCTGGGTAGCGCAGACCGGGGAGCTGTTTTTT	CASSQGGWVAQTGELFF
-	-	TRBV19	TRBJ1-6	TGTGCCAGTAGCCAACAGGGAATCGGTTCACCCCTCCACTTT	CASSQQGIGSPLHF
once	-	TRBV12-3/TRBV12-4	TRBJ1-5	TGTGCCAGCACCCCGGGGGGCTTTCAGCCCCAGCATTTT	CASTPGGFQPQHF
once	-	TRBV24-1	TRBJ2-7	TGTGCCACCAGTGACTCGGGTCTGGAGGGATACAAGCAGTACTTC	CATSDSGLEGYKQYF
-	-	TRBV12-3/TRBV12-4	TRBJ1-2	TGTGCCAGCAGTTTCGGGGCAGGCTATGGCTACACCTTC	CASSFGAGYGYTF
-	-	TRBV29-1	TRBJ1-2	TGCAGCGTTGGGGCAGCCGATGGCTACACCTTC	CSVGAADGYTF
-	-	TRBV9	TRBJ1-1	TGTGCCAGCAGCGTAGGGCCGGTGAACACTGAAGCTTTCTTT	CASSVGPVNTEAFF
-	TRBD1	TRBV24-1	TRBJ2-2	TGTGCCACCAGTGTTGGACAGGGAAACACCGGGGAGCTGTTTTTT	CATSVGQGNTGELFF
-	TRBD1	TRBV27	TRBJ2-3	TGTGCCAGCAGTTACAGGGGGCTTCCAGATACGCAGTATTTT	CASSYRGLPDTQYF
-	TRBD1	TRBV6-5	TRBJ2-7	TGTGCCAGCAGTTATGGACAGGGCTCCTACGAGCAGTACTTC	CASSYGQGSYEQYF
-	TRBD1	TRBV14	TRBJ2-7	TGTGCCAGCAGCCCGACAGGGACCTACGAGCAGTACTTC	CASSPTGTYEQYF
-	-	TRBV4-1	TRBJ2-4	TGCGCCAGCAGCCAAGTAGGACTCAAAAACATTCAGTACTTC	CASSQVGLKNIQYF
-	-	TRBV25-1	TRBJ1-3	TGTGCCAGCAGGGACAGCTCCTCTGGAAACACCATATATTTT	CASRDSSSGNTIYF
-	-	TRBV7-2	TRBJ2-5	TGTGCCAGCAGCTTAGTTCCGGGTTCGGAGACCCAGTACTTC	CASSLVPGSETQYF
-	TRBD1	TRBV6-5	TRBJ1-2	TGTGCCAGCAGCCCCGCAGGGACAGGGATGGCTGGGACCTTC	CASSPAGTGMAGTF
-	-	TRBV6-1	TRBJ2-7	TGTGCCAGCAGTGAAGCTGGGCGGTGGGAGTACTTC	CASSEAGRWEYF
-	TRBD1	TRBV24-1	TRBJ2-5	TGTGCCACCAGTGATTTTACAGGGGGCTTGGAGACCCAGTACTTC	CATSDFTGGLETQYF
-	TRBD1	TRBV6-5	TRBJ1-6	TGTGCCAGCAGTTACTCCGGACAGGAGTGGTCACCCCTCCACTTT	CASSYSGQEWSPLHF
-	-	TRBV5-1	TRBJ2-7	TGCGCCAGCAGCCGGGACTCAAATTCGGCGCAGTACTTC	CASSRDSNSAQYF
-	-	TRBV10-3	TRBJ1-2	TGTGCCATCCGGGGGAGGGAAGGGGATGGCTACACCTTC	CAIRGREGDGYTF
-	TRBD2	TRBV18	TRBJ2-1	TGTGCCAGCTCACCTTCGGGGGGCAATGAGCAGTTCTTC	CASSPSGGNEQFF
-	-	TRBV6-5	TRBJ1-1	TGTGCCAGCATCGGACGGGCGAACACTGAAGCTTTCTTT	CASIGRANTEAFF
-	-	TRBV5-4	TRBJ1-3	TGTGCCAGCAGCTTGGAGGGTTCCGGAAACACCATATATTTT	CASSLEGSGNTIYF
-	-	TRBV30	TRBJ1-2	TGTGCCTGGATGGGGACGGTAGCTAACTATGGCTACACCTTC	CAWMGTVANYGYTF
-	-	TRBV6-5	TRBJ1-1	TGTGCCAGCAGTTACAAACCGGGAGGGACTGAAGCTTTCTTT	CASSYKPGGTEAFF
-	-	TRBV7-9	TRBJ2-1	TGTGCCAGCAGCTTCCGGGCCTCTCCTGGCTATGAGCAGTTCTTC	CASSFRASPGYEQFF
-	-	TRBV10-3	TRBJ1-2	TGTGCCATCTCCGGCAGTAAATATGGCTACACCTTC	CAISGSKYGYTF
once	-	TRBV19	TRBJ1-2	TGTGCCAGTAGGCAAAGGGACGGAGCTAACTATGGCTACACCTTC	CASRQRDGANYGYTF
-	-	TRBV10-3	TRBJ1-1	TGTGCCATCAGTGACCAACAGAACACTGAAGCTTTCTTT	CAISDQQNTEAFF
-	-	TRBV7-6	TRBJ2-7	TGTGCCAGCAGCTTAAACGGTTACGAGCAGTACTTC	CASSLNGYEQYF
-	-	TRBV27	TRBJ2-7	TGTGCCAGCAGTTTCGGGACCGCACACTCCTACGAGCAGTACTTC	CASSFGTAHSYEQYF
-	TRBD1	TRBV19	TRBJ1-2	TGTGCCAGTAGTACCGTGGACAGGGGGTCCTATGGCTACACCTTC	CASSTVDRGSYGYTF
-	-	TRBV5-1	TRBJ1-1	TGCGCCAGCAGCCCGGGACGGGGGAACACTGAAGCTTTCTTT	CASSPGRGNTEAFF
-	-	TRBV5-1	TRBJ2-1	TGCGCCAGCAGCTTGGACGGGGGCGCCTACAATGAGCAGTTCTTC	CASSLDGGAYNEQFF
-	TRBD1	TRBV11-2	TRBJ1-4	TGTGCCAGCAGCTTAGGGACAGGGAGGGAACTGTTTTTT	CASSLGTGRELFF
once	-	TRBV9	TRBJ2-7	TGTGCCAGCAGCGTAGGAGGGATTGGCGAGCAGTACTTC	CASSVGGIGEQYF
-	-	TRBV30	TRBJ2-7	TGTGCCTGGAGTTCAGGGGAACTCTACGAGCAGTACTTC	CAWSSGELYEQYF